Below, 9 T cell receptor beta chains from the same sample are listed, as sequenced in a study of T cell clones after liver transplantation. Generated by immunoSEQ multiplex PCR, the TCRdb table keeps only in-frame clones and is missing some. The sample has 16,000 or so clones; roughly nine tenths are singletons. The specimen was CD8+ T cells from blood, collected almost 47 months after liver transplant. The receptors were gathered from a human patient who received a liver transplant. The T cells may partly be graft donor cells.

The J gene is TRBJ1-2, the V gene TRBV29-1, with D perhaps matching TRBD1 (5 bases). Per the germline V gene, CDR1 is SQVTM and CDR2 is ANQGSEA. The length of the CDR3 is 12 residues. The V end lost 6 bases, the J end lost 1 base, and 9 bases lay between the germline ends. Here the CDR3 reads CSVRQINYGYTF. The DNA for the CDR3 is TGCAGCGTCCGACAGATTAACTATGGCTACACCTTC.

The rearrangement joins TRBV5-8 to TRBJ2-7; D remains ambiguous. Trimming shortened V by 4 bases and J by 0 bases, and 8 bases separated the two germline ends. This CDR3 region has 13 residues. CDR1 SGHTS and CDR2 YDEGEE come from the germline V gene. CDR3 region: CASSPPLSYEQYF. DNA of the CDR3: TGTGCCAGCAGCCCCCCCCTCTCCTACGAGCAGTACTTC.

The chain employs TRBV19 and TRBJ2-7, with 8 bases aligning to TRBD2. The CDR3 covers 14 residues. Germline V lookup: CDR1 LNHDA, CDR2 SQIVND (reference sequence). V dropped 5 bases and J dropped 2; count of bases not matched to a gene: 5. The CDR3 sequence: CASSAAGGAYEQYF. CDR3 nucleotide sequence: TGTGCCAGTAGTGCGGCGGGGGGCGCCTACGAGCAGTACTTC.

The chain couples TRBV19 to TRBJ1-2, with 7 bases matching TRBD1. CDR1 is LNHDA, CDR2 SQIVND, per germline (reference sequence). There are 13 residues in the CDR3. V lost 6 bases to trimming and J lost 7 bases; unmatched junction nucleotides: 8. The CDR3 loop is CASSTTGMSGYTF. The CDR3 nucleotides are TGTGCCAGTAGCACGACAGGGATGAGTGGCTACACCTTC.

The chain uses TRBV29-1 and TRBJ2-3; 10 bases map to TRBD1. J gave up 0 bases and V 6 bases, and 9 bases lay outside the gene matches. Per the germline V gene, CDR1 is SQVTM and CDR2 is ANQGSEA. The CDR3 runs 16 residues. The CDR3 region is CSVAGTGASSTDTQYF. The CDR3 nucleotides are TGCAGCGTCGCAGGGACAGGGGCCTCTAGCACAGATACGCAGTATTTT.

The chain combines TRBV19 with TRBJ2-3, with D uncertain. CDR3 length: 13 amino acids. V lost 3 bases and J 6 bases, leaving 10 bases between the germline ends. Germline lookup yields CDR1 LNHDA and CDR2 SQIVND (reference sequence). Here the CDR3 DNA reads TGTGCCAGTAGTATCGCTGGGTGGGATACGCAGTATTTT. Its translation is CASSIAGWDTQYF.

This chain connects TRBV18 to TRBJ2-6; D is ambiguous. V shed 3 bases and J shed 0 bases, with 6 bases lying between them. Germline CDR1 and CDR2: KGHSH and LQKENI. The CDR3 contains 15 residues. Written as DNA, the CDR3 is TGTGCCAGCTCACCTAAGGGCTCTGGGGCCAACGTCCTGACTTTC. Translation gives CASSPKGSGANVLTF.

The DNA for the CDR3 is TGTGCCAGCAGTTTTGGTGGGCCTGGGGCCAACGTCCTGACTTTC. Translated, it gives CASSFGGPGANVLTF. The rearrangement uses TRBV27 and TRBJ2-6; no reliable D call. Germline CDR1 reads MNHEY; CDR2 reads SMNVEV (reference sequence). With 3 bases removed from V and 2 bases from J, the gap between germline ends came to 8 bases. The CDR3 consists of 15 residues. Combining the CDR3 with reference TRBV27 and TRBJ2-6 gives the whole variable domain EAQVTQNPRYLITVTGKKLTVTCSQNMNHEYMSWYRQDPGLGLRQIYYSMNVEVTDKGDVPEGYKVSRKEKRNFPLILESPSPNQTSLYFCASSFGGPGANVLTFGAGSRLTVL.

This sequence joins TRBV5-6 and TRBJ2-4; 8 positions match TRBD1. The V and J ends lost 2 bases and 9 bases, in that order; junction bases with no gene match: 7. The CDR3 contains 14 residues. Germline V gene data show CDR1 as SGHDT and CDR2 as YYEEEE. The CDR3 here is CASSLGQGIGIQYF. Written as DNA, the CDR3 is TGTGCCAGCAGCTTAGGACAGGGCATAGGCATTCAGTACTTC.